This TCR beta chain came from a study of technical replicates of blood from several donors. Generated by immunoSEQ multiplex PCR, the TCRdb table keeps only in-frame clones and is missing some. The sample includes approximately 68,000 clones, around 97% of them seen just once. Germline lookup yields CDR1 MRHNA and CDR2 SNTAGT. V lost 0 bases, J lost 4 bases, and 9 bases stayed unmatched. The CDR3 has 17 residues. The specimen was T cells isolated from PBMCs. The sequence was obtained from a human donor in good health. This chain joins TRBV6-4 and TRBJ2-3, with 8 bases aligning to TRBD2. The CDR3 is CASSDSTSGGGSDTQYF. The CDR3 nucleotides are TGTGCCAGCAGTGACTCAACTAGCGGAGGGGGGTCAGATACGCAGTATTTT.